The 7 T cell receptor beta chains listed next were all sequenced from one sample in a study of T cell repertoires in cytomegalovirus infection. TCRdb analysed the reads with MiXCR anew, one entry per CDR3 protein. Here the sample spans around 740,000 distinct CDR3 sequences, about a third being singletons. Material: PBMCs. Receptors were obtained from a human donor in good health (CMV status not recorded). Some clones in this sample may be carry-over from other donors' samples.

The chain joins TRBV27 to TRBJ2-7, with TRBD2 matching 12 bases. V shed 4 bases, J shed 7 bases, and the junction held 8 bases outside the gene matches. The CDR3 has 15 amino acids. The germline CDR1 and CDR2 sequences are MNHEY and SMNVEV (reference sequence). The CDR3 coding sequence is TGTGCCAGCAGTTCAGGACTAGCGGGAACCCGAGAGCAGTACTTC. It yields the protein CASSSGLAGTREQYF.

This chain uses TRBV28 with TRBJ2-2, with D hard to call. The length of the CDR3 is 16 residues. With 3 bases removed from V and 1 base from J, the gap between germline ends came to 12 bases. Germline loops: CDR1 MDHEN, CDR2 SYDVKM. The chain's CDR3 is CASSFWPEENTGELFF. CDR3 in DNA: TGTGCCAGCAGTTTCTGGCCCGAAGAGAACACCGGGGAGCTGTTTTTT.

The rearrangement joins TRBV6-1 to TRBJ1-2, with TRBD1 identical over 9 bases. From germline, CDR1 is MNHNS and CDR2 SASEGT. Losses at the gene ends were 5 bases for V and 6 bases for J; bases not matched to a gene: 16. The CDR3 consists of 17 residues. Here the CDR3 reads CASSYRDRDFEAHGYTF. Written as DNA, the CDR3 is TGTGCCAGCAGTTACCGGGACAGGGATTTTGAGGCCCATGGCTACACCTTC.

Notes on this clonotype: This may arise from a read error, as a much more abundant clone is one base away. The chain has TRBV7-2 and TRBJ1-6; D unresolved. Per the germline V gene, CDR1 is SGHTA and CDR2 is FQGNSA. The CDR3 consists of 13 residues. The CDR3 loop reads CASSPIGVSRLHF. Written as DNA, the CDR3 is TGTGCCAGCAGCCCCATTGGGGTTTCACGCCTCCACTTT.

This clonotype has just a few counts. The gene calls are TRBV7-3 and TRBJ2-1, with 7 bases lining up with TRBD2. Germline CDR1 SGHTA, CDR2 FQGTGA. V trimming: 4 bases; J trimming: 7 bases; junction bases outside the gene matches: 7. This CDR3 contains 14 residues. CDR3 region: CASSSSPGGNEQFF. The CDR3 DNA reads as TGTGCCAGCAGCTCGTCCCCCGGGGGGAATGAGCAGTTCTTC.

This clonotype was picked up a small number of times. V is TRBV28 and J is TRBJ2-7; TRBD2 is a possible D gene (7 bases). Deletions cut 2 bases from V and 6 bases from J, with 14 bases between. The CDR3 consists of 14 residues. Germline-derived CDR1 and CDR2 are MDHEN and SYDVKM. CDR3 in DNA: TGTGCCAGCAGTTTAGGTACAGGGAGGGGCGAGCAGTACTTC. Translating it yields CASSLGTGRGEQYF.

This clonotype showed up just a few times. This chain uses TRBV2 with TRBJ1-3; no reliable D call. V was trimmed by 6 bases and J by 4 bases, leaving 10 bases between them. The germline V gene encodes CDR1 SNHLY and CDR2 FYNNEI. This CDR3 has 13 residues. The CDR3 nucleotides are TGTGCCAGCAGGGGCGATCTCGGAAACACCATATATTTT. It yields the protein CASRGDLGNTIYF.